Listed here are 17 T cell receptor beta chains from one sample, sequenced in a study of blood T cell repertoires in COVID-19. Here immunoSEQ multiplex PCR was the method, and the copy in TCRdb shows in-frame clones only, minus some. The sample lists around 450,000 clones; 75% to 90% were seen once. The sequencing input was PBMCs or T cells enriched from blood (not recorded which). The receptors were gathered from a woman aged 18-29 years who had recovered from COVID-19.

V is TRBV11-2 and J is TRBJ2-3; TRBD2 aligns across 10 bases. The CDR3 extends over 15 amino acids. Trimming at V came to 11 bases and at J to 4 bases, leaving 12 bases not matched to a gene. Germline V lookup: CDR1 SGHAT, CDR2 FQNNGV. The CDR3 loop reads CASSEQRGGADTQYF. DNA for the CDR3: TGTGCCTCGAGTGAGCAGCGGGGGGGGGCAGATACGCAGTATTTT.

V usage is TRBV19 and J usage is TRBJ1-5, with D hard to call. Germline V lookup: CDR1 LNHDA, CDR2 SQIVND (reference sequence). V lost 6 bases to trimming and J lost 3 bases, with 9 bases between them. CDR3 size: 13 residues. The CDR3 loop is CASSAIINQPQHF. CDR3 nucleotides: TGTGCCAGTAGCGCTATAATCAATCAGCCCCAGCATTTT.

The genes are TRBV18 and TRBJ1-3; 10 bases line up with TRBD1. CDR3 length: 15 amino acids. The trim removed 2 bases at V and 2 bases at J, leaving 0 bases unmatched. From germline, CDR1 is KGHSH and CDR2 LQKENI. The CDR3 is CASSPDRGPGNTIYF. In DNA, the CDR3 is TGTGCCAGCTCACCAGACAGGGGGCCTGGAAACACCATATATTTT.

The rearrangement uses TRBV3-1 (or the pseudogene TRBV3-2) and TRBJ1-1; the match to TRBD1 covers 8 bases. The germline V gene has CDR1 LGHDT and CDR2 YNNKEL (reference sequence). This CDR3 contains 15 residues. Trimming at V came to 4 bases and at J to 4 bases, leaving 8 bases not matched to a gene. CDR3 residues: CASSLHGQGGTEAFF. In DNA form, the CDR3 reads TGTGCCAGCAGCCTGCATGGACAGGGAGGCACTGAAGCTTTCTTT.

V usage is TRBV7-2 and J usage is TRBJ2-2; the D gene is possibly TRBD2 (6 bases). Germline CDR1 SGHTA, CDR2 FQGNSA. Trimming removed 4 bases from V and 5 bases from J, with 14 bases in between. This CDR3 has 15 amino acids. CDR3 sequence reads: CASSSGTWTTGELFF. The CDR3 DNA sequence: TGTGCCAGCAGCTCCGGGACTTGGACTACCGGGGAGCTGTTTTTT.

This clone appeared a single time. CDR3 in amino acids: CASSLAMEGSPLHF. The DNA of the CDR3 is TGTGCCAGCAGCTTAGCCATGGAGGGTTCACCCCTCCACTTT. V usage is TRBV7-8 and J usage is TRBJ1-6; D unclear. This CDR3 is built from 14 residues. V lost 0 bases, J lost 9 bases, and 9 bases lay in between. Germline-derived CDR1 and CDR2 are SGHVS and FQNEAQ.

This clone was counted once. CDR3 residues: CASSLGLAGRTGELFF. The CDR3 nucleotides are TGCGCCAGCAGCCTCGGACTAGCGGGGCGGACCGGGGAGCTGTTTTTT. The rearrangement links TRBV4-1 to TRBJ2-2, with 12 bases matching TRBD2. Germline loops: CDR1 MGHRA, CDR2 YSYEKL. CDR3 length: 16 residues. V was clipped by 4 bases and J by 5 bases; unmatched bases: 5.

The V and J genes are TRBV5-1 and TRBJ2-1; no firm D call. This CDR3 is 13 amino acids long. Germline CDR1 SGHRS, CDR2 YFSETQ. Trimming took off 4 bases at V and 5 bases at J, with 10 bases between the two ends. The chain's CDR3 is CASSAAEHNEQFF. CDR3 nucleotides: TGCGCCAGCAGCGCGGCAGAGCACAATGAGCAGTTCTTC.

For the CDR3, the DNA is TGTGCCAGCAGTTACTCCTTCGAGGGGGCCACTGAAGCTTTCTTT. Translated: CASSYSFEGATEAFF. This rearrangement joins TRBV6-5 to TRBJ1-1; 7 bases align to TRBD1. The CDR3 runs to 15 residues. Losses at the gene ends were 0 bases for V and 4 bases for J; bases not matched to a gene: 5. CDR1 and CDR2 (germline): MNHEY, SVGAGI.

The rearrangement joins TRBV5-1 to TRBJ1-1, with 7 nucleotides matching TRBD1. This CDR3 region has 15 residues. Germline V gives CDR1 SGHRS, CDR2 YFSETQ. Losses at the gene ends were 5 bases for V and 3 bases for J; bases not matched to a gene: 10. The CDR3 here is CASSHHDREDTEAFF. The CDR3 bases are TGCGCCAGCAGTCATCACGACAGGGAAGACACTGAAGCTTTCTTT.

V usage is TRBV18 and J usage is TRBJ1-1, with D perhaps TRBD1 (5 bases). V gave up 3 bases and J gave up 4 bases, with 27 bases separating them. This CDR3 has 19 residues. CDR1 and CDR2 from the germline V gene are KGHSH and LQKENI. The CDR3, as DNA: TGTGCCAGCTCACCCACATCAGGTTTGCGTTCACGGGGGGTCACTGAAGCTTTCTTT. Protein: CASSPTSGLRSRGVTEAFF.

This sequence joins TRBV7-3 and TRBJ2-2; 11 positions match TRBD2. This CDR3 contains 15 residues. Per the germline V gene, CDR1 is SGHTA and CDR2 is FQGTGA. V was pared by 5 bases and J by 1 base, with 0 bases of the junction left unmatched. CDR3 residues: CASSTSGGNTGELFF. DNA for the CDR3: TGTGCCAGCAGCACTAGCGGGGGGAACACCGGGGAGCTGTTTTTT. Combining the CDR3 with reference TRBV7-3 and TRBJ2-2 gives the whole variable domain GAGVSQTPSNKVTEKGKYVELRCDPISGHTALYWYRQSLGQGPEFLIYFQGTGAADDSGLPNDRFFAVRPEGSVSTLKIQRTERGDSAVYLCASSTSGGNTGELFFGEGSRLTVL.

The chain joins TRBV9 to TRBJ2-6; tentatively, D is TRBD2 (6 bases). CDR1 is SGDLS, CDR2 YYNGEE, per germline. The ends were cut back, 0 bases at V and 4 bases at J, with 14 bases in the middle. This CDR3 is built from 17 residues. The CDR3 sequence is CASSVAVGGHGANVLTF. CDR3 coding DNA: TGTGCCAGCAGCGTAGCTGTCGGAGGGCACGGGGCCAACGTCCTGACTTTC. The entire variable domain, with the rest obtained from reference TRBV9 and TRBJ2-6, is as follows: DSGVTQTPKHLITATGQRVTLRCSPRSGDLSVYWYQQSLDQGLQFLIQYYNGEERAKGNILERFSAQQFPDLHSELNLSSLELGDSALYFCASSVAVGGHGANVLTFGAGSRLTVL.

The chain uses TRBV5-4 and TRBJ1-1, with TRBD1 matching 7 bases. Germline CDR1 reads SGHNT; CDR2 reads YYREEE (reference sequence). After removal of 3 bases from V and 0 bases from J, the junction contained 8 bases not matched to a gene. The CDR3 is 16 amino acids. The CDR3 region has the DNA TGTGCCAGCAGCTGGGGAGCCGGGACAGTGAACACTGAAGCTTTCTTT. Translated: CASSWGAGTVNTEAFF.

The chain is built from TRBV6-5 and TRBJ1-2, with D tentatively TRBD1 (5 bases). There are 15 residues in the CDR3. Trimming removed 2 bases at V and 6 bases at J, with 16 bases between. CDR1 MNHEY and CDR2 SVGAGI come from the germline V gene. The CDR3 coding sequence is TGTGCCAGCAGTTACGGGGGGGTTCTTCAAGATGGCTACACCTTC. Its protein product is CASSYGGVLQDGYTF.

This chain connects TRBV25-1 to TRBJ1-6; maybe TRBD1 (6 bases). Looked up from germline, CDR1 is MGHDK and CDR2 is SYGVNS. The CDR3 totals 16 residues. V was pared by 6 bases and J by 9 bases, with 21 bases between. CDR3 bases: TGTGCCAGCAGAGCAGGGGTCGACCCTCGGAGTTCACCCCTCCACTTT. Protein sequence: CASRAGVDPRSSPLHF.

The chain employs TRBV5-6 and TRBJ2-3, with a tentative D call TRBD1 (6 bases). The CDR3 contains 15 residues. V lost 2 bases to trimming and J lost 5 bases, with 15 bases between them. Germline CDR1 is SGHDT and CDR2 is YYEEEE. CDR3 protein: CASSFRDTGGDTQYF. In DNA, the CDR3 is TGTGCCAGCAGCTTCCGGGACACGGGCGGAGATACGCAGTATTTT.